The next 3 T cell receptor beta chains were all read from a single sample in a study of OX40 agonist ivuxolimab in advanced cancers. The protocol was immunoSEQ multiplex PCR, while the TCRdb copy is restricted to in-frame clones and leaves out a portion. The sample consists of about 33,000 clones, 80% to 85% of them appearing once. Sample: CD4+ or CD8+ T cells sorted from blood, taken in a trial of the OX40 agonist ivuxolimab. The receptors here all came from an adult with an advanced solid tumor such as melanoma, head and neck, liver or kidney cancer.

This chain connects TRBV5-6 to TRBJ2-4; possibly TRBD1 or TRBD2 for D (7 bases each). V shed 3 bases and J shed 8 bases, with 21 bases lying between them. Germline V CDR1 and CDR2: SGHDT, YYEEEE. The CDR3 is 16 residues long. The CDR3 reads CASSSIGTAGRDIQYF. The CDR3 coding sequence is TGTGCCAGCAGCTCTATCGGGACAGCGGGACGGGACATTCAGTACTTC.

The rearrangement uses TRBV30 and TRBJ1-2; TRBD1 matches 7 bases. Looked up from germline, CDR1 is GTSNPN and CDR2 is SVGIG (reference sequence). The CDR3 has 13 residues. The V segment lost 2 bases and the J segment 4 bases; nucleotides outside the gene matches: 4. This chain's CDR3 is CAWSSDRAYGYTF. CDR3 in DNA: TGTGCCTGGAGTTCCGACAGGGCCTATGGCTACACCTTC.

The rearrangement uses TRBV28 and TRBJ1-1, with D tentatively TRBD1 (5 bases). Trimming stripped 5 bases from V and 6 bases from J, with 19 bases between. This CDR3 spans 15 amino acids. In germline, CDR1 is MDHEN, CDR2 SYDVKM. The CDR3 is CASSESNTGDPEAFF. The CDR3 DNA is TGTGCCAGCAGTGAATCAAACACGGGGGACCCTGAAGCTTTCTTT.